The T cell receptor beta chain described here comes from a study of blood T cell repertoires in COVID-19. Overall study: Some COVID-19 samples were acute and others convalescent; all came from the United States, Italy and Spain. In each case, the material was cDNA or gDNA derived from T cells, B-cell-depleted T cells, or PBMCs.

The V end was cut by 7 bases, the J end by 4 bases, with 11 bases between. This CDR3 is 13 amino acids long. Sequenced by immunoSEQ multiplex PCR; TCRdb stores in-frame clones only, minus some. The sample lists roughly 200,000 clones; roughly 76% were seen once. Sequencing used peripheral blood. The TCR originated in a woman aged 45-60 years with active or convalescent COVID-19. The chain has TRBV12-3 or TRBV12-4 and TRBJ1-5, with a possible D match to TRBD1 (6 bases). CDR3 nucleotides: TGTGCCAGCACCCGACAGGTAAATCAGCCCCAGCATTTT. It encodes CASTRQVNQPQHF.